These 30 T cell receptor beta chains came from one sample sequenced in a study of vaccination and CD4 T cells after COVID-19. No cognate antigen is known for these TCRs. The assay that was used to sequence DNA from cultured CD4+ T cells was the Oncomine TCR Beta short-read assay. TCRdb re-analysed the PCR reads in MiXCR, keeping a single row per CDR3 protein. The data hold 15,000 to 20,000 distinct CDR3 sequences, with approximately 53% observed a single time. Documented treatment: approximately nine-day PBMC culture with coronavirus spike peptide pools or control peptides (ViraFEST assay). Sequenced input: CD4+ T cells from blood, cultured in vitro. The receptors derive from a human donor who had recovered from COVID-19.

V usage is TRBV2 and J usage is TRBJ2-5; 7 bases agree with TRBD2. Germline V gene sequence: CDR1 SNHLY, CDR2 FYNNEI. V lost 7 bases and J lost 5; bases outside the gene matches: 7. This CDR3 is 13 amino acids long. DNA of the CDR3: TGTGCCAGCATCTTCCGGGAGGAGGAGACCCAGTACTTC. Residues: CASIFREEETQYF.

J is TRBJ1-5 and V is TRBV20-1; a possible D gene is TRBD1 (5 bases). This CDR3 contains 12 residues. CDR1 DFQATT and CDR2 SNEGSKA come from the germline V gene (reference sequence). Trimming took off 6 bases at V and 10 bases at J, with 16 bases between the two ends. This CDR3 reads CSAFDSQGPQHF. The DNA of the CDR3 is TGCAGTGCATTCGACAGTCAAGGCCCCCAGCATTTT.

The V gene is TRBV20-1, the J gene TRBJ2-3, with TRBD2 as a possible D gene (6 bases). The CDR3 runs 15 residues. Germline loops: CDR1 DFQATT, CDR2 SNEGSKA (reference sequence). Trimming removed 3 bases at V and 1 base at J, with 14 bases between. The CDR3 nucleotides read TGCAGTGCTAGTCGATTTAGCGGACGCACAGATACGCAGTATTTT. It translates to CSASRFSGRTDTQYF.

This chain links TRBV20-1 with TRBJ1-1, with D possibly being TRBD1 (5 bases). From germline, CDR1 is DFQATT and CDR2 SNEGSKA (reference sequence). The V end was cut by 0 bases, the J end by 0 bases, with 20 bases between. The CDR3 runs to 18 residues. CDR3 region: CSARDLSHDRTLNTEAFF. The CDR3 DNA is TGCAGTGCTAGAGATCTAAGTCATGACAGAACCTTGAACACTGAAGCTTTCTTT.

V gene TRBV11-2 combines with J gene TRBJ1-1; D remains unclear. This CDR3 has 13 residues. The V and J ends lost 4 bases and 1 base respectively, with 7 bases between them. Germline V CDR1 and CDR2: SGHAT, FQNNGV. CDR3 sequence (DNA): TGTGCCAGCAGCTCATCCGCGAACACTGAAGCTTTCTTT. This codes for CASSSSANTEAFF. The entire variable domain, with the rest obtained from reference TRBV11-2 and TRBJ1-1, is as follows: EAGVAQSPRYKIIEKRQSVAFWCNPISGHATLYWYQQILGQGPKLLIQFQNNGVVDDSQLPKDRFSAERLKGVDSTLKIQPAKLEDSAVYLCASSSSANTEAFFGQGTRLTVV.

The V gene is TRBV11-3, the J gene TRBJ2-5, with D possibly being TRBD2 (6 bases). CDR1 SGHNT and CDR2 YENEEA come from the germline V gene. This CDR3 has 14 amino acids. V lost 0 bases to trimming and J lost 1 base, with 6 bases between them. Written as DNA, the CDR3 is TGTGCCAGCAGCTTAGAAGCGGGCCAAGAGACCCAGTACTTC. Its translation: CASSLEAGQETQYF.

This rearrangement joins TRBV19 to TRBJ2-3; D call uncertain. The CDR3 has 14 amino acids. Trimming stripped 7 bases from V and 1 base from J, with 12 bases between. CDR1 is LNHDA, CDR2 SQIVND, per germline (reference sequence). Here the CDR3 reads CASTKAGRTDTQYF. DNA for the CDR3: TGTGCCAGTACTAAGGCAGGTCGCACAGATACGCAGTATTTT.

This clonotype was picked up a small number of times. The chain uses TRBV6-1 and TRBJ1-2, with 7 bases fitting TRBD1. V lost 1 base, J lost 7 bases, and 6 bases stayed unmatched. The CDR3 is made up of 14 amino acids. Germline V gene lookup returns CDR1 MNHNS and CDR2 SASEGT. The CDR3 loop is CASSEGGQALGYTF. As DNA, the CDR3 is TGTGCCAGCAGTGAAGGAGGACAGGCCCTTGGCTACACCTTC.

The chain joins TRBV9 to TRBJ2-3, with 8 bases fitting TRBD2. The germline V gene encodes CDR1 SGDLS and CDR2 YYNGEE. The CDR3 sequence is 16 residues long. V trimming: 2 bases; J trimming: 5 bases; junction bases outside the gene matches: 10. Here the CDR3 reads CASSVAGGSLEDTQYF. CDR3 bases: TGTGCCAGCAGCGTGGCGGGGGGCAGCCTTGAAGATACGCAGTATTTT. The complete variable domain, with remaining parts taken from reference TRBV9 and TRBJ2-3, reads DSGVTQTPKHLITATGQRVTLRCSPRSGDLSVYWYQQSLDQGLQFLIQYYNGEERAKGNILERFSAQQFPDLHSELNLSSLELGDSALYFCASSVAGGSLEDTQYFGPGTRLTVL.

The table lists this clonotype with a few counts. The V gene is TRBV5-4, the J gene TRBJ1-2; tentatively, D is TRBD1 (5 bases). This CDR3 region has 14 residues. The V and J ends lost 6 bases and 3 bases respectively, with 15 bases between them. Germline CDR1 and CDR2: SGHNT and YYREEE (reference sequence). CDR3 in DNA: TGTGCCAGCACCACACCCGCGGGGGACTATGGCTACACCTTC. Its protein product is CASTTPAGDYGYTF.

This clonotype was seen only once. The V gene is TRBV6-5, the J gene TRBJ1-2; D gene unclear. The CDR3 extends over 13 amino acids. Trimming left V 2 bases short and J 14 bases short, with 18 bases between. In germline, CDR1 is MNHEY, CDR2 SVGAGI. CDR3 nucleotide sequence: TGTGCCAGCAGTTACGGGTCGGAATTTGAGGGTACCTTC. Translated, it gives CASSYGSEFEGTF.

The CDR3 coding sequence is TGTGCCAGCAGTTACGGTACGGGTCAGGGAGGATTTGGCTACACCTTC. Amino acid sequence: CASSYGTGQGGFGYTF. V is TRBV6-5 and J is TRBJ1-2, with a possible D match to TRBD1 (5 bases). The CDR3 contains 16 residues. CDR1 and CDR2 (germline): MNHEY, SVGAGI. The germline V and J ends were trimmed by 2 bases and 7 bases, with 20 bases remaining between them.

The chain couples TRBV6-5 to TRBJ1-1; maybe TRBD1 (5 bases). CDR1 MNHEY and CDR2 SVGAGI come from the germline V gene. This CDR3 has 15 amino acids. V lost 0 bases to trimming and J lost 5 bases, with 13 bases between them. The CDR3 DNA reads as TGTGCCAGCAGTTACTCCCACGGGGGGAGTACTGAAGCTTTCTTT. It yields the protein CASSYSHGGSTEAFF.

This clonotype was counted only a few times. V usage is TRBV2 and J usage is TRBJ1-3; no clear D gene. CDR1 is SNHLY and CDR2 is FYNNEI in the germline V gene. The CDR3 extends over 12 amino acids. V shed 6 bases and J shed 4 bases, with 7 bases lying between them. The CDR3 loop is CASSADGNTIYF. The CDR3 DNA sequence: TGTGCCAGCAGCGCAGACGGAAACACCATATATTTT.

This clonotype was counted a few times. The chain joins TRBV20-1 to TRBJ1-5; the D is unclear. There are 11 residues in the CDR3. Germline V gene lookup returns CDR1 DFQATT and CDR2 SNEGSKA (reference sequence). With 5 bases removed from V and 6 bases from J, the gap between germline ends came to 8 bases. The CDR3 sequence is CSAGTGQPQHF. As DNA, the CDR3 is TGCAGTGCTGGAACGGGTCAGCCCCAGCATTTT.

The V and J genes are TRBV20-1 and TRBJ2-3, with D possibly being TRBD2 (6 bases). V dropped 1 base and J dropped 4 bases, with 18 bases sitting between them. There are 16 residues in the CDR3. Germline V CDR1 and CDR2: DFQATT, SNEGSKA (reference sequence). The CDR3 DNA sequence: TGCAGTGCTAGAGCCCGGGAGACGCCTACTCCAGATACGCAGTATTTT. Residues: CSARARETPTPDTQYF.

The DNA of the CDR3 is TGTGCCAGCAGCGTGATGGGGGGAACAGATACGCAGTATTTT. Translation: CASSVMGGTDTQYF. This sequence joins TRBV5-5 and TRBJ2-3, with a possible D match to TRBD2 (6 bases). The CDR3 is made up of 14 amino acids. The V end lost 4 bases, the J end lost 3 bases, and 12 bases lay between the germline ends. Per the germline V gene, CDR1 is SGHKS and CDR2 is YYEKEE (reference sequence).

Note on this clonotype: The CDR3 ends on some other residue instead of the conserved phenylalanine or tryptophan, so this is likely a read error. V and J are TRBV7-9 and TRBJ2-2; unclear D gene. The CDR3 sequence is 13 residues long. Looked up from germline, CDR1 is SEHNR and CDR2 is FQNEAQ (reference sequence). Trimming pared 1 base from V and 6 bases from J, leaving 6 bases between. In DNA, the CDR3 is TGTGCCAGCAGCTTAGAAGGGTCCGGGGAGCTGTTTTCT. Translation: CASSLEGSGELFS.

This clonotype has only a few counts. The genes are TRBV7-9 and TRBJ1-2; the D gene is possibly TRBD1 (6 bases). The ends were cut back, 3 bases at V and 7 bases at J, with 12 bases in the middle. The CDR3 runs to 13 residues. Germline lookup yields CDR1 SEHNR and CDR2 FQNEAQ (reference sequence). This chain's CDR3 is CASSFSGAGGYTF. CDR3 nucleotide sequence: TGTGCCAGCAGCTTCTCAGGGGCGGGTGGCTACACCTTC.

This chain uses TRBV15 with TRBJ2-2; 7 nucleotides align to TRBD1. Trimming at V came to 8 bases and at J to 9 bases, leaving 15 bases not matched to a gene. The germline V gene has CDR1 LNHNV and CDR2 YYDKDF (reference sequence). This CDR3 has 15 residues. The CDR3 region has the DNA TGTGCCACCGGCCTCGCGGGCAGGGGGTACCGGGAGCTGTTTTTT. Translation: CATGLAGRGYRELFF.

The chain is built from TRBV6-1 and TRBJ1-2; 8 positions match TRBD1. CDR1 is MNHNS and CDR2 is SASEGT in the germline V gene. With V trimmed by 6 bases and J by 3 bases, 6 bases remained unmatched. The CDR3 totals 14 residues. Written as DNA, the CDR3 is TGTGCCAGCAGCCGCGGACAGGGCGACTATGGCTACACCTTC. This encodes CASSRGQGDYGYTF.

This sequence joins TRBV20-1 and TRBJ2-7; 8 bases align to TRBD1. The CDR3 contains 14 residues. The germline gives CDR1 DFQATT, CDR2 SNEGSKA (reference sequence). The CDR3 sequence is CRAGGGTGAYEQYF. DNA of the CDR3: TGCAGAGCCGGGGGCGGGACAGGAGCCTACGAGCAGTACTTC.

This clonotype was seen only once. J is TRBJ2-7 and V is TRBV6-1, with 9 positions matching TRBD1. Germline V lookup: CDR1 MNHNS, CDR2 SASEGT. J lost 5 bases, V lost 8 bases, and 10 bases had no gene match. This CDR3 is built from 14 residues. Here the CDR3 DNA reads TGTGCCAGCTTCCGGGACAGGGTTTCCCACGAGCAGTACTTC. It codes for CASFRDRVSHEQYF.

The chain couples TRBV7-8 to TRBJ2-5; no firm D call. The V and J ends lost 1 base and 2 bases respectively, with 11 bases between them. The germline V gene has CDR1 SGHVS and CDR2 FQNEAQ. This CDR3 contains 15 residues. For the CDR3, the DNA is TGTGCCAGCAGCTTAGTTCCAGGTCAGCAAGAGACCCAGTACTTC. Translation: CASSLVPGQQETQYF.

The chain uses TRBV11-3 and TRBJ2-1; no definite D call. Germline CDR1 SGHNT, CDR2 YENEEA. V lost 1 base and J lost 2, with 3 bases in between. This CDR3 comprises 13 residues. In nucleotides, the CDR3 is TGTGCCAGCAGCTTAGTTCCCTACAATGAGCAGTTCTTC. Encoded protein: CASSLVPYNEQFF.

This chain joins TRBV6-1 and TRBJ2-7; TRBD2 matches 8 bases. This CDR3 contains 14 residues. Unmatched junction bases numbered 6, after V lost 6 bases and J lost 2 bases. Germline CDR1 is MNHNS and CDR2 is SASEGT. CDR3 region: CASRDGGVPYEQYF. The CDR3 DNA follows: TGTGCCAGCAGAGACGGGGGGGTCCCCTACGAGCAGTACTTC.

V is TRBV12-3 or TRBV12-4 and J is TRBJ2-7; 8 positions agree with TRBD1. With V trimmed by 7 bases and J by 6 bases, 8 bases remained unmatched. The CDR3 is made up of 13 amino acids. CDR3 DNA sequence: TGTGCCAGCACCCTGGACAGGGTGAGCGAGCAGTACTTC. This translates into CASTLDRVSEQYF.

V gene TRBV11-1 combines with J gene TRBJ1-1; D uncertain. V gave up 5 bases and J gave up 6 bases, with 13 bases separating them. Germline values: CDR1 SGHAT, CDR2 FQDESV (reference sequence). The CDR3 is 13 amino acids. The CDR3 DNA follows: TGTGCCAGCAGCCGTATCGAGGTTCCTGAAGCTTTCTTT. Protein: CASSRIEVPEAFF.

This chain connects TRBV6-1 to TRBJ1-5, with 7 bases fitting TRBD1. J lost 6 bases, V lost 6 bases, and 11 bases had no gene match. Germline V gene sequence: CDR1 MNHNS, CDR2 SASEGT. This CDR3 has 15 residues. CDR3 amino acids: CASSLGQPGGQPQHF. The CDR3 bases are TGTGCCAGCAGCCTGGGACAGCCCGGGGGTCAGCCCCAGCATTTT.

The chain has TRBV19 and TRBJ2-7; TRBD1 might be the D (5 bases). In germline, CDR1 is LNHDA, CDR2 SQIVND (reference sequence). The CDR3 length is 13 residues. V was shortened by 6 bases and J by 5 bases, with 14 bases between the two germline ends. The CDR3 DNA is TGTGCCAGTAGCTTTAACAGGCGGAACGAGCAGTACTTC. Encoded protein: CASSFNRRNEQYF.